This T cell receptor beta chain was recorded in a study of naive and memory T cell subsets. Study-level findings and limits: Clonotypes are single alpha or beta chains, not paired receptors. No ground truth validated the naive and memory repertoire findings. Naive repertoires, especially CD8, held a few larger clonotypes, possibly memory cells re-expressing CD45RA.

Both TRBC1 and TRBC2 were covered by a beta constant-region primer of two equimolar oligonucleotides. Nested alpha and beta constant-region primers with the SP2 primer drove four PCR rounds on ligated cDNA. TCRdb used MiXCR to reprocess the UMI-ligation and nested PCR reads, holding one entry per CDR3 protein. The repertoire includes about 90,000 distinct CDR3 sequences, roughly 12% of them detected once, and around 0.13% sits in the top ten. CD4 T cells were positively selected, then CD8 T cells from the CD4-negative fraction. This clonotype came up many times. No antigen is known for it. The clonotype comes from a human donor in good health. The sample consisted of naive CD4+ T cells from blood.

This CDR3 reads CSARPTGTRRFNEQFF. In DNA form, the CDR3 reads TGCAGTGCTAGACCTACCGGGACTAGAAGGTTCAATGAGCAGTTCTTC. V and J are TRBV20-1 and TRBJ2-1, with 8 bases fitting TRBD2. The CDR3 covers 16 residues. Trimming cost V 2 bases and J 6 bases; bases outside gene matches: 12. Germline V gene data show CDR1 as DFQATT and CDR2 as SNEGSKA (reference sequence).